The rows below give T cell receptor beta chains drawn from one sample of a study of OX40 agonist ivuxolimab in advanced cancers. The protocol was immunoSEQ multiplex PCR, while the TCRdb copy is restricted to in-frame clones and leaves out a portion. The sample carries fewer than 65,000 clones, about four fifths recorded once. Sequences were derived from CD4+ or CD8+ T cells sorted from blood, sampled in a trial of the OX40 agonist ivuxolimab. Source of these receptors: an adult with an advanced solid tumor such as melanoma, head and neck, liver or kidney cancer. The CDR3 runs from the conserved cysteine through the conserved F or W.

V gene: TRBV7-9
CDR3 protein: CASSLVGGLARSEQYF

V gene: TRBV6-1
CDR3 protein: CASNRVRLDEQFF

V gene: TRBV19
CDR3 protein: CATHRRDSRYNEQFF

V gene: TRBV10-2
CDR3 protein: CASRTTGDASEAFF

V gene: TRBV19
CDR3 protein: CASSIGAAQETQYF

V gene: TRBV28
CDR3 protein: CASSFPGTGVGNQPQHF

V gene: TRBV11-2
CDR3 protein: CASSLDLQGGYTF

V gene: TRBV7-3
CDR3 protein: CASSPTRDSLSDEQFF

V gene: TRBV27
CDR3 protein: CASRDGYTEAFF

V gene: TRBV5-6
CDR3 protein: CASSSQGFSYEQYF

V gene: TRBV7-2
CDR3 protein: CASSLAGFGYGYTF

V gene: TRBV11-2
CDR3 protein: CAAQRARASTEAFF

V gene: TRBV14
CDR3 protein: CASSFRAGLQETQYF

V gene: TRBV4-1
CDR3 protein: CASKRQGGPEAFF

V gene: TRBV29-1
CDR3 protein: CSSGGEQYREAFF

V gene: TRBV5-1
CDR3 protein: CASRDRAGYMNTEAFF

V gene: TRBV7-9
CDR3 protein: CASRIGGQGAENEQFF

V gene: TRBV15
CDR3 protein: CATSYGQAYEQYF

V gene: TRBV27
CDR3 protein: CASRGNTGELFF

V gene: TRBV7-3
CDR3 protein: CASSYGQALTYEQYF

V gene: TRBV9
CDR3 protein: CASSVSSGHSNEQFF

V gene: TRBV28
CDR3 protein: CASSPTDEPNNQETQYF

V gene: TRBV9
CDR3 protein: CASSATVGRVEQYF

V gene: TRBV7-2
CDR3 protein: CASSLQGQLNTEAFF

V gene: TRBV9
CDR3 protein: CASSVGVQGNEKLFF

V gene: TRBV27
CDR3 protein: CASSEQGASSNQPQHF

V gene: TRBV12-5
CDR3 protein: CASGLGLAGMHEQYF

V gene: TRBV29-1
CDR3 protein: CSVGASNTEAFF

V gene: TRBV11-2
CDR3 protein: CASRPPGRSYNEQFF

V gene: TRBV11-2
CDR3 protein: CASTPPGYKTGELFF

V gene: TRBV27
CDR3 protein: CASSRGYEQYF

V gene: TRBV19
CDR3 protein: CASREGPKNIQYF

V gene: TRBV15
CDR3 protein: CATSREPNRDGFGELFF

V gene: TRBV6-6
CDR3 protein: CASSYGGGYSPLHF

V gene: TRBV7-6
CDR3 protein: CASSLLGGTIAGTNTGELFF

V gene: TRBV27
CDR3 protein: CASSASGGAYEQYF

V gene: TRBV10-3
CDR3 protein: CAIRQQGETYEQYF

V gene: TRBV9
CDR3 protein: CASSRPAVAGYEQYF

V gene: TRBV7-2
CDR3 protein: CASSPGQKNTEAFF

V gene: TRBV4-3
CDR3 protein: CASSPLLTDTQYF

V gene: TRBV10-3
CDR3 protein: CAISRDSYEQYF

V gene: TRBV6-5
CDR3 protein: CASSKPGQGWETQYF

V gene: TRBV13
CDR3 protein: CASSLGGNTEAFF

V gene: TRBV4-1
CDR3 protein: CATTDRVNYNEQFF

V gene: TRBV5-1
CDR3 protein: CASSKTGGTEAFF

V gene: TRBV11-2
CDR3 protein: CASSPGLNVLTF

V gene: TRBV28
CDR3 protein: CASSIRQGAGHEQYF

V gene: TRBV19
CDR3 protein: CASSTPGQGSYNEQFF

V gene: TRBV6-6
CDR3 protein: CASRFLLGSNQPQHF